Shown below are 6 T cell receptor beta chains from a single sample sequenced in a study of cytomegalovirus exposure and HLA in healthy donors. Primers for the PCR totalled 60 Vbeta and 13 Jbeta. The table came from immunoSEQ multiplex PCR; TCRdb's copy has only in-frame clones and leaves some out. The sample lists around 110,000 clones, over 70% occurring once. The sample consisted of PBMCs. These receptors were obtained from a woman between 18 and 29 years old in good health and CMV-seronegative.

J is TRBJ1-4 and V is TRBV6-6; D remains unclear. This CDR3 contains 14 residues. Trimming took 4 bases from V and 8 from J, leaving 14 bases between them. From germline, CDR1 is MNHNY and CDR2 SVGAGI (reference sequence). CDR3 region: CASSSPGEGEKLFF. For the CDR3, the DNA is TGTGCCAGCAGTTCCCCGGGAGAAGGCGAAAAACTGTTTTTT.

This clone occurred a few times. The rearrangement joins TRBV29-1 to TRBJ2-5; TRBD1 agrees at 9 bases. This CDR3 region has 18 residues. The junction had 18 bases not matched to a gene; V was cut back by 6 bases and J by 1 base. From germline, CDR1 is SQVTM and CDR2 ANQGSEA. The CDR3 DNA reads TGCAGCGTGTCCGGCGTAACAGGGGGCCGAAAACTCCAAGAGACCCAGTACTTC. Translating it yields CSVSGVTGGRKLQETQYF. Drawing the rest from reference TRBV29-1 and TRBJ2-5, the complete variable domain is SAVISQKPSRDICQRGTSLTIQCQVDSQVTMMFWYRQQPGQSLTLIATANQGSEATYESGFVIDKFPISRPNLTFSTLTVSNMSPEDSSIYLCSVSGVTGGRKLQETQYFGPGTRLLVL.

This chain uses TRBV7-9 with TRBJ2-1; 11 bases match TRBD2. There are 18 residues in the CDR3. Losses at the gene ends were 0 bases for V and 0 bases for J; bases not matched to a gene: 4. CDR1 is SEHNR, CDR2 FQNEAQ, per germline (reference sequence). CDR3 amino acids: CASSLALAGGYSYNEQFF. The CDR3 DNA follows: TGTGCCAGCAGCTTAGCCCTAGCGGGGGGCTACTCCTACAATGAGCAGTTCTTC.

The CDR3, as DNA: TGTGCCAGCAGTGTCGCCCGCTTTGAGTCCGGGGAGCTGTTTTTT. This codes for CASSVARFESGELFF. The chain is built from TRBV6-1 and TRBJ2-2, with D unresolved. Germline V gene lookup returns CDR1 MNHNS and CDR2 SASEGT. Trimming took 4 bases from V and 6 from J, leaving 15 bases between them. CDR3 length: 15 residues.

The CDR3 is CASSLAGTGLLPLHF. The DNA of the CDR3 is TGCGCCAGCAGCTTGGCCGGGACGGGACTTCTGCCCCTCCACTTT. The rearrangement links TRBV5-1 to TRBJ1-6, with a weak D call TRBD1 (5 bases). Germline CDR1 and CDR2: SGHRS and YFSETQ. This CDR3 is 15 amino acids long. Between the trimmed V and J ends, which lost 0 bases and 13 bases, there was a span of 17 bases.

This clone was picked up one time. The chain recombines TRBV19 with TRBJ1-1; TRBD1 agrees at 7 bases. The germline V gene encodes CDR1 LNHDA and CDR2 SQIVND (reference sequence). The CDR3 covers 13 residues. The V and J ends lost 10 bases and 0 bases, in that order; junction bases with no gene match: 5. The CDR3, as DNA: TGTGCCACGAGGGACAGTCTGAACACTGAAGCTTTCTTT. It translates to CATRDSLNTEAFF.